Listed below are T cell receptor beta chains from one sample, sequenced in a study of beta chain features in type 1 diabetes. Repertoires were generated with immunoSEQ multiplex PCR, while TCRdb's copy carries only in-frame clones and drops some. The table records hundreds of thousands of clones, 15% to 19% of them present only once. Input material: naive CD4+ T cells from blood. These receptors all stem from a man aged 18-30 years in good health. Both conserved end residues are part of each CDR3. The D gene is left open where the match is weak. Clone size is stated in some rows and not others, as once, few, many or a class when expanded.

V gene: TRBV5-4
clone size: NA
D gene: NA
CDR3 length: 12
J gene: TRBJ2-5
CDR3 protein: CASSLSRETQYF
CDR3 DNA: TGTGCCAGCAGCTTGAGTAGAGAGACCCAGTACTTC

V gene: TRBV4-3
clone size: few
D gene: NA
CDR3 length: 16
J gene: TRBJ2-7
CDR3 protein: CASSHRSDAVHYEQYF
CDR3 DNA: TGCGCCAGCAGCCACCGTAGCGACGCCGTCCACTACGAGCAGTACTTC

V gene: TRBV7-9
clone size: few
D gene: TRBD1
CDR3 length: 15
J gene: TRBJ1-6
CDR3 protein: CASSLQTGVSSPLHF
CDR3 DNA: TGTGCCAGCAGCTTACAGACAGGGGTTAGTTCACCCCTCCACTTT

V gene: TRBV28
clone size: NA
D gene: TRBD1
CDR3 length: 15
J gene: TRBJ1-3
CDR3 protein: CASSLYSRGHNTIYF
CDR3 DNA: TGTGCCAGCAGTTTATATTCCAGGGGGCACAACACCATATATTTT

V gene: TRBV4-2
clone size: few
D gene: NA
CDR3 length: 11
J gene: TRBJ2-7
CDR3 protein: CASSQNYEQYF
CDR3 DNA: TGTGCCAGCAGCCAAAACTACGAGCAGTACTTC

V gene: TRBV21-1
clone size: NA
D gene: NA
CDR3 length: 17
J gene: TRBJ2-6
CDR3 protein: CASSKGVVSSGANVLTF
CDR3 DNA: TGTGCCAGCAGCAAAGGGGTGGTATCCTCTGGGGCCAACGTCCTGACTTTC

V gene: TRBV5-1
clone size: few
D gene: NA
CDR3 length: 11
J gene: TRBJ1-1
CDR3 protein: CASTMNTEAFF
CDR3 DNA: TGCGCCAGTACGATGAACACTGAAGCTTTCTTT

V gene: TRBV21-1
clone size: few
D gene: NA
CDR3 length: 12
J gene: TRBJ2-7
CDR3 protein: CASTSRIHEQYF
CDR3 DNA: TGTGCCAGCACTTCTAGGATCCACGAGCAGTACTTC

V gene: TRBV19
clone size: NA
D gene: NA
CDR3 length: 15
J gene: TRBJ2-7
CDR3 protein: CASSTSGLLTYEQYF
CDR3 DNA: TGTGCCAGTAGTACATCAGGGCTTTTAACCTACGAGCAGTACTTC

V gene: TRBV5-1
clone size: NA
D gene: TRBD1
CDR3 length: 15
J gene: TRBJ1-5
CDR3 protein: CASSEGTGINQPQHF
CDR3 DNA: TGCGCCAGCAGCGAGGGGACAGGGATCAATCAGCCCCAGCATTTT

V gene: TRBV7-2
clone size: NA
D gene: TRBD1
CDR3 length: 15
J gene: TRBJ1-2
CDR3 protein: CASSPRGRGGYGYTF
CDR3 DNA: TGTGCCAGCAGTCCCAGGGGGCGGGGTGGGTATGGCTACACCTTC

V gene: TRBV5-1
clone size: NA
D gene: TRBD1
CDR3 length: 15
J gene: TRBJ2-4
CDR3 protein: CASSKETTGSSIQYF
CDR3 DNA: TGCGCCAGCAGCAAAGAGACGACAGGGTCAAGCATTCAGTACTTC

V gene: TRBV9
clone size: NA
D gene: NA
CDR3 length: 13
J gene: TRBJ2-2
CDR3 protein: CASSVEGTGELFF
CDR3 DNA: TGTGCCAGCAGCGTAGAAGGGACCGGGGAGCTATTTTTT

V gene: TRBV25-1
clone size: NA
D gene: NA
CDR3 length: 15
J gene: TRBJ2-7
CDR3 protein: CASSEYGVGPYEQYF
CDR3 DNA: TGTGCCAGCAGTGAATACGGTGTCGGGCCCTACGAGCAGTACTTC

V gene: TRBV9
clone size: few
D gene: TRBD2
CDR3 length: 16
J gene: TRBJ2-1
CDR3 protein: CASSVKAGGSYNEQFF
CDR3 DNA: TGTGCCAGCAGCGTGAAAGCGGGAGGGAGTTACAATGAGCAGTTCTTC

V gene: TRBV21-1
clone size: few
D gene: NA
CDR3 length: 12
J gene: TRBJ1-2
CDR3 protein: CASSNRYYGYTF
CDR3 DNA: TGTGCCAGCAGCAACCGCTACTATGGCTACACCTTC

V gene: TRBV7-2
clone size: NA
D gene: NA
CDR3 length: 14
J gene: TRBJ2-7
CDR3 protein: CASNLGGSSYEQYF
CDR3 DNA: TGTGCCAGTAACCTCGGGGGCAGCTCCTACGAGCAGTACTTC

V gene: TRBV5-1
clone size: NA
D gene: NA
CDR3 length: 14
J gene: TRBJ2-3
CDR3 protein: CASSKGYTLGTQYF
CDR3 DNA: TGCGCCAGCAGCAAAGGGTACACTCTGGGTACGCAGTATTTT

V gene: TRBV11-2
clone size: NA
D gene: NA
CDR3 length: 16
J gene: TRBJ2-2
CDR3 protein: CASSPRGRTNTGELFF
CDR3 DNA: TGTGCCAGCAGCCCGAGAGGACGGACAAACACCGGGGAGCTGTTTTTT

V gene: TRBV18
clone size: few
D gene: TRBD1
CDR3 length: 15
J gene: TRBJ2-7
CDR3 protein: CASSYREGTGNEQYF
CDR3 DNA: TGTGCCAGCTCGTACCGTGAAGGGACAGGGAACGAGCAGTACTTC

V gene: TRBV28
clone size: NA
D gene: NA
CDR3 length: 13
J gene: TRBJ2-7
CDR3 protein: CASSFEGIHEQYF
CDR3 DNA: TGTGCCAGCAGTTTTGAGGGAATCCACGAGCAGTACTTC

V gene: TRBV7-2
clone size: few
D gene: NA
CDR3 length: 17
J gene: TRBJ2-1
CDR3 protein: CASSPLGGASSYNEQFF
CDR3 DNA: TGTGCCAGCAGCCCCCTAGGGGGGGCGAGCTCCTACAATGAGCAGTTCTTC

V gene: TRBV5-6
clone size: few
D gene: TRBD2
CDR3 length: 11
J gene: TRBJ2-1
CDR3 protein: CASSLGREEFF
CDR3 DNA: TGTGCCAGCAGCTTAGGCCGGGAGGAGTTCTTC

V gene: TRBV18
clone size: NA
D gene: TRBD1
CDR3 length: 13
J gene: TRBJ1-2
CDR3 protein: CASSPPTGHGYTF
CDR3 DNA: TGTGCCAGCTCACCACCGACAGGGCATGGCTACACCTTC

V gene: TRBV7-2
clone size: few
D gene: NA
CDR3 length: 14
J gene: TRBJ2-3
CDR3 protein: CASSPGRRTDTQYF
CDR3 DNA: TGTGCCAGCAGCCCAGGGAGACGCACAGATACGCAGTATTTT

V gene: TRBV30
clone size: few
D gene: NA
CDR3 length: 13
J gene: TRBJ2-7
CDR3 protein: CAWIQGKGLVQYF
CDR3 DNA: TGTGCCTGGATACAGGGCAAAGGGCTAGTGCAGTACTTC

V gene: TRBV4-1
clone size: NA
D gene: NA
CDR3 length: 17
J gene: TRBJ1-4
CDR3 protein: CASSQDFGAGINEKLFF
CDR3 DNA: TGCGCCAGCAGCCAAGATTTTGGTGCAGGGATTAATGAAAAACTGTTTTTT

V gene: TRBV5-1
clone size: NA
D gene: TRBD1
CDR3 length: 15
J gene: TRBJ1-1
CDR3 protein: CASSLVYRGNTEAFF
CDR3 DNA: TGCGCCAGCAGCTTGGTCTACAGGGGGAACACTGAAGCTTTCTTT

V gene: TRBV28
clone size: NA
D gene: TRBD1
CDR3 length: 16
J gene: TRBJ2-7
CDR3 protein: CASSSHWYDRGDEQYF
CDR3 DNA: TGTGCCAGCAGTTCACACTGGTACGACAGGGGGGACGAGCAGTACTTC

V gene: TRBV5-1
clone size: NA
D gene: TRBD1
CDR3 length: 14
J gene: TRBJ1-5
CDR3 protein: CASSLRTGDQPQHF
CDR3 DNA: TGCGCCAGCAGCTTGAGGACAGGGGATCAGCCCCAGCATTTT

V gene: TRBV18
clone size: few
D gene: NA
CDR3 length: 13
J gene: TRBJ2-1
CDR3 protein: CASSATPNEEQFF
CDR3 DNA: TGTGCCAGTTCCGCAACTCCCAACGAAGAGCAGTTCTTC

V gene: TRBV25-1
clone size: NA
D gene: NA
CDR3 length: 11
J gene: TRBJ1-1
CDR3 protein: CASSPNTEAFF
CDR3 DNA: TGTGCCAGCAGTCCGAACACTGAAGCTTTCTTT

V gene: TRBV2
clone size: NA
D gene: TRBD1
CDR3 length: 15
J gene: TRBJ2-5
CDR3 protein: CASRGQVSWGETQYF
CDR3 DNA: TGTGCCAGCAGGGGACAGGTTTCATGGGGAGAGACCCAGTACTTC

V gene: TRBV4-1
clone size: few
D gene: NA
CDR3 length: 14
J gene: TRBJ2-2
CDR3 protein: CASSQEGSGGELFF
CDR3 DNA: TGCGCCAGCAGCCAAGAGGGGAGCGGCGGGGAGCTGTTTTTT

V gene: TRBV30
clone size: NA
D gene: NA
CDR3 length: 15
J gene: TRBJ2-1
CDR3 protein: CAWSPDSRIYNEQFF
CDR3 DNA: TGTGCCTGGAGTCCCGACTCCCGTATATACAATGAGCAGTTCTTC

V gene: TRBV28
clone size: few
D gene: TRBD1
CDR3 length: 14
J gene: TRBJ2-1
CDR3 protein: CASSFSDRGDEQFF
CDR3 DNA: TGTGCCAGCAGTTTCTCCGACAGGGGTGATGAGCAGTTCTTC

V gene: TRBV4-2
clone size: few
D gene: NA
CDR3 length: 14
J gene: TRBJ2-3
CDR3 protein: CASSQDLAANTQYF
CDR3 DNA: TGTGCCAGCAGCCAAGATTTAGCGGCGAATACGCAGTATTTT

V gene: TRBV18
clone size: few
D gene: NA
CDR3 length: 14
J gene: TRBJ2-7
CDR3 protein: CASSPLPGHYEQYF
CDR3 DNA: TGTGCCAGCTCACCACTCCCGGGACACTACGAGCAGTACTTC

V gene: TRBV15
clone size: NA
D gene: TRBD1
CDR3 length: 17
J gene: TRBJ1-3
CDR3 protein: CATSRMRTGLSGNTIYF
CDR3 DNA: TGTGCCACCAGCAGAATGAGGACAGGACTCTCTGGAAACACCATATATTTT

V gene: TRBV23-1
clone size: NA
D gene: NA
CDR3 length: 13
J gene: TRBJ2-2
CDR3 protein: CAKKQGGAGELFF
CDR3 DNA: TGCGCCAAAAAACAGGGCGGCGCCGGGGAGCTGTTTTTT

V gene: TRBV7-9
clone size: few
D gene: NA
CDR3 length: 15
J gene: TRBJ1-1
CDR3 protein: CASSLTVGASIEAFF
CDR3 DNA: TGTGCCAGCAGCTTGACAGTGGGGGCATCAATCGAGGCTTTCTTT

V gene: TRBV25-1
clone size: few
D gene: TRBD1
CDR3 length: 15
J gene: TRBJ2-1
CDR3 protein: CASSPPGQSYNEQFF
CDR3 DNA: TGTGCCAGCAGTCCACCGGGACAGAGCTACAATGAGCAGTTCTTC

V gene: TRBV5-1
clone size: NA
D gene: TRBD2
CDR3 length: 15
J gene: TRBJ2-7
CDR3 protein: CASSLGTSGSYEQYF
CDR3 DNA: TGCGCCAGCAGCTTGGGGACTAGCGGCTCCTACGAGCAGTACTTC

V gene: TRBV7-3
clone size: few
D gene: NA
CDR3 length: 14
J gene: TRBJ2-3
CDR3 protein: CASSWDSITDTQYF
CDR3 DNA: TGTGCCAGCAGCTGGGACTCGATCACAGATACGCAGTATTTT

V gene: TRBV28
clone size: few
D gene: NA
CDR3 length: 13
J gene: TRBJ1-2
CDR3 protein: CASRLASGRGYTF
CDR3 DNA: TGTGCCAGTCGATTGGCGTCAGGGCGAGGCTACACCTTC

V gene: TRBV21-1
clone size: NA
D gene: NA
CDR3 length: 15
J gene: TRBJ2-7
CDR3 protein: CASSKDQGLYYEQYF
CDR3 DNA: TGTGCCAGCAGCAAAGATCAGGGCCTCTACTACGAGCAGTACTTC

V gene: TRBV5-1
clone size: NA
D gene: NA
CDR3 length: 15
J gene: TRBJ2-3
CDR3 protein: CASSTTGPGRLTQYF
CDR3 DNA: TGCGCCAGCAGCACGACAGGGCCCGGGAGGTTAACGCAGTATTTT